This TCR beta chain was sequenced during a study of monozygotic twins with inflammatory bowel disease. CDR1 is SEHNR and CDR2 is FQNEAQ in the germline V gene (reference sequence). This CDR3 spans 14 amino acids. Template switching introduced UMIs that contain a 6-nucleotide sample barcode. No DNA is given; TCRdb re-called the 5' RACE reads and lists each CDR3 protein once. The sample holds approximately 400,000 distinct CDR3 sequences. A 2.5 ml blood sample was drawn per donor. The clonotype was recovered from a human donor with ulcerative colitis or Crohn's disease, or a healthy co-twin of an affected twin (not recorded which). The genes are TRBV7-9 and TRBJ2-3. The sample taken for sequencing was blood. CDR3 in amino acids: CASSLVAYTDTQYF. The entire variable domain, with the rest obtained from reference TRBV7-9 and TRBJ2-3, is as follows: DTGVSQNPRHKITKRGQNVTFRCDPISEHNRLYWYRQTLGQGPEFLTYFQNEAQLEKSRLLSDRFSAERPKGSFSTLEIQRTEQGDSAMYLCASSLVAYTDTQYFGPGTRLTVL.